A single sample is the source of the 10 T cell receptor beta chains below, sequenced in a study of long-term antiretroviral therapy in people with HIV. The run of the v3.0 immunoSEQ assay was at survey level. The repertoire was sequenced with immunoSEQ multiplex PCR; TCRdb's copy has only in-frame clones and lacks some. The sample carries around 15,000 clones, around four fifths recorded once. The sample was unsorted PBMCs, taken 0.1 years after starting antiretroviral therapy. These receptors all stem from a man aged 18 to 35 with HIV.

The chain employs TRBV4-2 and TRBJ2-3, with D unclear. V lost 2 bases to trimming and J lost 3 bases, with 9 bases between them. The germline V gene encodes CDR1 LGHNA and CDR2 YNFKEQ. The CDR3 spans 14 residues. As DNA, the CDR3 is TGTGCCAGCAGCCAATCAGGACGAACAGATACGCAGTATTTT. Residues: CASSQSGRTDTQYF.

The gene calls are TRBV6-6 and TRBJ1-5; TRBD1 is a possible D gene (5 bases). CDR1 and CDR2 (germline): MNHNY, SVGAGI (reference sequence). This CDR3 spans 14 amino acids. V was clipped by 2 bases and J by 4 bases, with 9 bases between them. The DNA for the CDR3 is TGTGCCAGCAGTTACCAGGGTATGAATCAGCCCCAGCATTTT. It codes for CASSYQGMNQPQHF.

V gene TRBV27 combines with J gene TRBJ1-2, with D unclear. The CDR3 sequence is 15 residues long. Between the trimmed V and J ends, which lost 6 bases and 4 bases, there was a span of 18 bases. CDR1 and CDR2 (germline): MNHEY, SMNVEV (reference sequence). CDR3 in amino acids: CASSRGRPFGYGYTF. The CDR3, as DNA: TGTGCCAGCAGCCGCGGGCGACCCTTCGGCTATGGCTACACCTTC.

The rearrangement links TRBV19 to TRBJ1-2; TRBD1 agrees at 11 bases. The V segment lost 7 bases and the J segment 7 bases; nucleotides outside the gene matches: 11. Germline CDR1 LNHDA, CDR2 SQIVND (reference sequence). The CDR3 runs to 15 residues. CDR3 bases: TGTGCCAGTAAAATCGCCGGACAGGGGGCGTCTGGCTACACCTTC. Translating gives CASKIAGQGASGYTF.

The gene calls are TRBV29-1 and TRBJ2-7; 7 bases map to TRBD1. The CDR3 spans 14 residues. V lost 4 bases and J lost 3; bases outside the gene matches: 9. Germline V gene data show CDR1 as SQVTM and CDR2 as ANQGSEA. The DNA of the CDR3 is TGCAGCGTTGCCCCGATGACAGGGAACTACGAGCAGTACTTC. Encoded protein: CSVAPMTGNYEQYF.

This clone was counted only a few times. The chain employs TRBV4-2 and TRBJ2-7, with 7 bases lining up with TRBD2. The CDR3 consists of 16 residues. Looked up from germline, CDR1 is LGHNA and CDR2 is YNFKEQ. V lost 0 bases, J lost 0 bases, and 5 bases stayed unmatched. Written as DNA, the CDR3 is TGTGCCAGCAGCCAAGAGGGCGGGAGCCTCTCCTACGAGCAGTACTTC. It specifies CASSQEGGSLSYEQYF.

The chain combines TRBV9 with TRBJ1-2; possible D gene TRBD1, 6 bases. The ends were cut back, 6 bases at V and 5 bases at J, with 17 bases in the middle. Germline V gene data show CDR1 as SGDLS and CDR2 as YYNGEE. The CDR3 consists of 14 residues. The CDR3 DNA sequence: TGTGCCAGCACCATAGGGGACACATCTTATGGCTACACCTTC. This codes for CASTIGDTSYGYTF.

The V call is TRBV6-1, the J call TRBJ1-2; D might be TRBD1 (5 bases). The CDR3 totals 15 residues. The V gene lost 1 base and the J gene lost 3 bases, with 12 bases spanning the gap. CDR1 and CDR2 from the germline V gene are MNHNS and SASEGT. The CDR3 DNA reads TGTGCCAGCAGTGAAGGCCTAGGGGTGGACTATGGCTACACCTTC. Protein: CASSEGLGVDYGYTF.

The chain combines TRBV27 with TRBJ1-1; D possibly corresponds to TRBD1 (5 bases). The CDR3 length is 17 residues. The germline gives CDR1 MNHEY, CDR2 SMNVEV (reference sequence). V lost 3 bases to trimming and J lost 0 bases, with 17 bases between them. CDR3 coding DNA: TGTGCCAGCAGTTTTGGGGACGGCCTTAGTATGAACACTGAAGCTTTCTTT. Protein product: CASSFGDGLSMNTEAFF.

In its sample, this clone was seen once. Here the CDR3 reads CASSLDGGGPQHF. CDR3 bases: TGTGCCAGCAGCTTGGATGGCGGTGGACCCCAGCATTTT. The genes are TRBV5-5 and TRBJ1-5; no firm D call. V gave up 0 bases and J gave up 10 bases, with 11 bases separating them. Germline CDR1 reads SGHKS; CDR2 reads YYEKEE (reference sequence). This CDR3 has 13 amino acids.